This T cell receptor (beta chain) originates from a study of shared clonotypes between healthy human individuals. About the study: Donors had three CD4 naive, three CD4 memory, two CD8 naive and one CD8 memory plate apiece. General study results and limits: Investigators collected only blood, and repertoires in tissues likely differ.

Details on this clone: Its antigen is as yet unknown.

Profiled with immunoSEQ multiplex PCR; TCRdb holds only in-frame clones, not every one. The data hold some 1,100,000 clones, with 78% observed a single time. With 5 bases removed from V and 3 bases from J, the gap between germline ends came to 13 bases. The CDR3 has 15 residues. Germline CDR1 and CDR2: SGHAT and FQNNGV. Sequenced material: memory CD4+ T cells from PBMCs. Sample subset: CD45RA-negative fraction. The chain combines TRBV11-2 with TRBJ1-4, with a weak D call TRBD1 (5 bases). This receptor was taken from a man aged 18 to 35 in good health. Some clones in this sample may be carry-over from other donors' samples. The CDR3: CASSRKDIPNEKLFF. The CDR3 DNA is TGTGCCAGCAGCAGAAAGGACATCCCTAATGAAAAACTGTTTTTT.